This T cell receptor (beta chain) came from a study of T cell clones after liver transplantation. Study-wide context: Apart from a few HCV-positive recipients, transplants were for non-autoimmune, non-viral reasons. Subjects received no induction therapy and standard immunosuppression until randomization at 12-24 months post-transplant.

For this clone: Its target is not known.

Only in-frame clones appear in the TCRdb table, and some are missing; sequencing was by immunoSEQ multiplex PCR. The table lists 9,000 to 9,500 clones, approximately 80% of them singletons. Study-wide results and limits: A larger donor-reactive than third-party decline suggested partial antigen-specific deletion.

V gave up 1 base and J gave up 2 bases; unmatched junction bases: 4. CDR3 length: 15 residues. The germline V gene encodes CDR1 SGHAT and CDR2 FQNNGV. This TCR was sampled from a human patient who received a liver transplant. T cells may partly derive from the graft donor. Source: CD8+ T cells from blood, taken at the 22-month timepoint. The chain couples TRBV11-2 to TRBJ1-1; 7 nucleotides match TRBD1. The CDR3 DNA reads TGTGCCAGCAGCTTAGGAGGGACAGCCAACACTGAAGCTTTCTTT. It translates to CASSLGGTANTEAFF.